Shown below are 8 T cell receptor beta chains from a single sample sequenced in a study of T cell changes during pregnancy in multiple sclerosis. Some clones are missing from TCRdb's copy, which holds only in-frame ones; the method was immunoSEQ multiplex PCR. The sample lists 65,000 to 75,000 clones; approximately 90% were seen once. Sequences were derived from peripheral blood, sampled in the third trimester of pregnancy. The receptors come from a female donor in good health, enrolled as a control in a pregnancy study.

The chain employs TRBV6-6 and TRBJ2-1; a possible D gene is TRBD1 (5 bases). The CDR3 runs to 13 residues. CDR1 and CDR2 from the germline V gene are MNHNY and SVGAGI (reference sequence). V dropped 8 bases and J dropped 0 bases, with 8 bases sitting between them. In DNA, the CDR3 is TGTGCCAGCTTAGGACACTCCTACAATGAGCAGTTCTTC. Translation: CASLGHSYNEQFF.

The chain recombines TRBV9 with TRBJ2-2; a possible D gene is TRBD1 (6 bases). The CDR3 totals 14 residues. Germline CDR1 is SGDLS and CDR2 is YYNGEE. Trimming left V 7 bases short and J 8 bases short, with 18 bases between. The CDR3 sequence is CASGDTGPRGELFF. The CDR3 DNA reads TGTGCCAGCGGGGATACAGGGCCGAGGGGGGAGCTGTTTTTT.

This clone was counted once. The V and J genes are TRBV7-2 and TRBJ1-5; D is uncertain. The length of the CDR3 is 16 residues. The V gene lost 1 base and the J gene lost 2 bases, with 12 bases spanning the gap. Germline lookup yields CDR1 SGHTA and CDR2 FQGNSA. The CDR3, as DNA: TGTGCCAGCAGCTTAGTATACCGAGGCCGCAATCAGCCCCAGCATTTT. It encodes CASSLVYRGRNQPQHF.

The chain links TRBV7-3 to TRBJ2-1; 12 bases are a match to TRBD1. The junction had 11 bases not matched to a gene; V was cut back by 1 base and J by 10 bases. The CDR3 extends over 17 amino acids. Germline values: CDR1 SGHTA, CDR2 FQGTGA. Here the CDR3 DNA reads TGTGCCAGCAGCTTAATGAGTACCGGGACAGGGGGCCGGGAGCAGTTCTTC. This gives the protein CASSLMSTGTGGREQFF. Full variable domain (rest looked up from reference TRBV7-3 and TRBJ2-1): GAGVSQTPSNKVTEKGKYVELRCDPISGHTALYWYRQSLGQGPEFLIYFQGTGAADDSGLPNDRFFAVRPEGSVSTLKIQRTERGDSAVYLCASSLMSTGTGGREQFFGPGTRLTVL.

The rearrangement uses TRBV5-1 and TRBJ2-3; perhaps TRBD2 as D (6 bases). Deletions cut 4 bases from V and 4 bases from J, with 10 bases between. Germline-derived CDR1 and CDR2 are SGHRS and YFSETQ. The CDR3 contains 13 residues. This CDR3 is CASSRDSADTQYF. The CDR3, as DNA: TGCGCCAGCAGCAGGGACTCTGCAGATACGCAGTATTTT.

The genes are TRBV11-2 and TRBJ2-3; D is undetermined. Germline loops: CDR1 SGHAT, CDR2 FQNNGV. The CDR3 covers 13 residues. V was clipped by 4 bases and J by 2 bases, with 7 bases between them. The DNA for the CDR3 is TGTGCCAGCAGCTCAAGCTTCACAGATACGCAGTATTTT. This encodes CASSSSFTDTQYF.

CDR3 sequence reads: CASSLSPPGSPLHF. The DNA for the CDR3 is TGTGCCAGCAGCTTAAGTCCTCCGGGTTCACCCCTCCACTTT. The rearrangement joins TRBV7-9 to TRBJ1-6, with no clear D. Germline assignment: CDR1 SEHNR and CDR2 FQNEAQ (reference sequence). V lost 2 bases, J lost 9 bases, and 11 bases lay in between. This CDR3 spans 14 amino acids.

The rearrangement uses TRBV28 and TRBJ2-5; 8 nucleotides match TRBD2. The germline V gene has CDR1 MDHEN and CDR2 SYDVKM. CDR3 length: 13 amino acids. The chain's CDR3 is CASCSGDQETQYF. The CDR3 nucleotides read TGTGCTAGTTGTAGCGGGGACCAAGAGACCCAGTACTTC. Together with reference TRBV28 and TRBJ2-5, the CDR3 gives the full variable domain: DVKVTQSSRYLVKRTGEKVFLECVQDMDHENMFWYRQDPGLGLRLIYFSYDVKMKEKGDIPEGYSVSREKKERFSLILESASTNQTSMYLCASCSGDQETQYFGPGTRLLVL.